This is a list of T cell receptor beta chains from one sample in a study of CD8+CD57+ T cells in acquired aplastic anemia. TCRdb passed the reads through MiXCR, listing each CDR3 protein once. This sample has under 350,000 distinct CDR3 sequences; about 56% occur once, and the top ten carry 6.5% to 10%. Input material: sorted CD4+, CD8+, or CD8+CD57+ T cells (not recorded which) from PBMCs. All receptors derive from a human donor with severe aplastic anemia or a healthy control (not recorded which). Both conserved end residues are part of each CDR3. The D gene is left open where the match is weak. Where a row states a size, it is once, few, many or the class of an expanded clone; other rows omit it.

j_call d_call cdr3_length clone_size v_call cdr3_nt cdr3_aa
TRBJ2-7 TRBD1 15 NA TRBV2 TGTGCCAGCACCGGACCCCGGACAGGACTCGACGAGCAGTACTTC CASTGPRTGLDEQYF
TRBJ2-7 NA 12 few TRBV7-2 TGTGCCAGCAGCTCAGGGACCTACGAGCAGTACTTC CASSSGTYEQYF
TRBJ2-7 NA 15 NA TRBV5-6 TGTGCCAGCAGCTTAGCAGTAGGGGGTCCCTACGAGCAGTACTTC CASSLAVGGPYEQYF
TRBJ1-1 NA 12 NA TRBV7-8 TGTGCCACCAAGGGGGAGGGCAGAGAAGCTTTCTTT CATKGEGREAFF
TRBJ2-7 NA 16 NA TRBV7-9 TGTGCCAGCAGCTTAGTAGGGGCGGTCGCGGGGCACGAGCAGTACTTC CASSLVGAVAGHEQYF
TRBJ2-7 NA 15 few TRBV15 TGTGCCACCAGCAGAGATCGCGCTATACCCTACGAGCAGTACTTC CATSRDRAIPYEQYF
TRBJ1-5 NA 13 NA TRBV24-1 TGTGCCAGCAGCCATTCGGACAATCAGCCCCAGCATTTT CASSHSDNQPQHF
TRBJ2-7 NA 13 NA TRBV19 TGTGCCAGTAGTATAGTGTCAGGGGACGAGCAGTACTTC CASSIVSGDEQYF
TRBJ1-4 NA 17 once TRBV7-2 TGTGCCAGCAGCCCCACCGTCGGACGGGGGGCTTATGAAAAACTGTTTTTT CASSPTVGRGAYEKLFF
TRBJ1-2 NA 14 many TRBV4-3 TGCGCCAGCAGCCAAGGGCTGGAGAACTATGGCTACACCTTC CASSQGLENYGYTF
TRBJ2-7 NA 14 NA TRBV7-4 TGTGCCAGCAGCCCAGGGGCGAGATCCTACGAGCAGTACTTC CASSPGARSYEQYF
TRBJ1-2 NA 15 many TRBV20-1 TGCAGTGCTAGACCCGGGGCGGGGTTGAGGGATGGCTACACCTTC CSARPGAGLRDGYTF
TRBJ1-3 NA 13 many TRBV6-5 TGTGCCAGCAGTTATCGGTCTGGAAACACCATATATTTT CASSYRSGNTIYF
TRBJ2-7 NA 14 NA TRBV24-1 TGTGCCACCAGTGATCCTTACGACGGGCGCGAGCAGTACTTC CATSDPYDGREQYF
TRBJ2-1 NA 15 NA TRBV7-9 TGTGCCAGCAGCTTTATAGACGGGCTGGCGGGTGAGCAGTTCTTC CASSFIDGLAGEQFF
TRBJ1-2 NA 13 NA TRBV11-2 TGTGCCAGCAGCGCTACAGGGATCTATGGCTACACCTTC CASSATGIYGYTF
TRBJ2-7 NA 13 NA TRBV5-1 TGCGCCAGCAGCTTCCTGGGAACCTACGAGCAGTACTTC CASSFLGTYEQYF
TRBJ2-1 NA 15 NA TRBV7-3 TGTGCCAGCAGCCCTGACTTGAGCTCCTACAATGAGCAGTTCTTC CASSPDLSSYNEQFF
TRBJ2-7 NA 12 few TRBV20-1 TGCAGTGCTATGGCGGGAAGTTACGAGCAGTACTTC CSAMAGSYEQYF
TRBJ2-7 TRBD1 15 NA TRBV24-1 TGTGCCACCAGTGATTTTGGGACAGGGCTTTACGAGCAGTACTTC CATSDFGTGLYEQYF
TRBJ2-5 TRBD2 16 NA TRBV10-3 TGTGCCATCAGTCCGGATCTAGCGGGGGAAGGAGAGACCCAGTACTTC CAISPDLAGEGETQYF
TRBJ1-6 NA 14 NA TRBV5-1 TGCGCCAGCAGCCCGGACGGGGAGGCAGGGGCCCTCCACTTT CASSPDGEAGALHF
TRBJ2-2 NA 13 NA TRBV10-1 TGCGCCAGCAGTGAGCCGGGGTCCGGGGAGCTGTTTTTT CASSEPGSGELFF
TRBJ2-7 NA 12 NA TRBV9 TGTGCCAGCAGCGGGGCGAATAGCCAGCTGTACTTC CASSGANSQLYF